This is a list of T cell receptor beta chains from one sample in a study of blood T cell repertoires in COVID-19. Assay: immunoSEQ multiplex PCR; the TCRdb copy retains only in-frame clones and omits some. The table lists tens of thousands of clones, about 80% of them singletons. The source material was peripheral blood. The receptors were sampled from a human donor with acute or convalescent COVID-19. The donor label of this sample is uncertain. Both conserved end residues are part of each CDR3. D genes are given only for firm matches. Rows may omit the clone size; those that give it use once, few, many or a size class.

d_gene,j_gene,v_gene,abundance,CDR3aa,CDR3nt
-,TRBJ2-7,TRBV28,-,CASSFLNSYEQYF,TGTGCCAGCAGTTTCCTAAATTCCTACGAGCAGTACTTC
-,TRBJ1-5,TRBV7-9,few,CASSLAGDGQPQHF,TGTGCCAGCAGCTTAGCCGGGGATGGGCAGCCCCAGCATTTT
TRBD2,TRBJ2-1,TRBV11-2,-,CASSLGIAGEQFF,TGTGCCAGCAGCTTAGGAATAGCGGGGGAGCAGTTCTTC
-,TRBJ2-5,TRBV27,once,CASTRQGGGETQYF,TGTGCCAGCACCCGACAGGGCGGGGGGGAGACCCAGTACTTC
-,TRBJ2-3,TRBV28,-,CASSFRGAMDEDTQYF,TGTGCCAGCAGTTTTCGGGGGGCGATGGATGAAGATACGCAGTATTTT
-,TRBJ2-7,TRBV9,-,CASSVGIAATYEQYF,TGTGCCAGCAGCGTAGGGATAGCGGCCACCTACGAGCAGTACTTC
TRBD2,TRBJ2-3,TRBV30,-,CAWSPTSGGPDTQYF,TGTGCCTGGAGTCCAACTAGCGGGGGCCCTGATACGCAGTATTTT
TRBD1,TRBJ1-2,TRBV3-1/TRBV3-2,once,CASSQDLTGGNYGYTF,TGTGCCAGCAGCCAGGATTTGACAGGGGGAAACTATGGCTACACCTTC
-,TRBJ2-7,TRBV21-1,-,CASSKKRGGTGGRHEQYF,TGTGCCAGCAGCAAAAAAAGAGGGGGGACAGGGGGACGACACGAGCAGTACTTC
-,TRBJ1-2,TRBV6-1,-,CASSDPQGLAYGYTF,TGTGCCAGCAGTGATCCACAGGGATTGGCGTATGGCTACACCTTC
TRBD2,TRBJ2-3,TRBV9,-,CASSVGGLGKTDTQYF,TGTGCCAGCAGCGTAGGGGGACTAGGAAAGACAGATACGCAGTATTTT
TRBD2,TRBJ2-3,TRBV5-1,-,CASSLAQLLAPSTDTQYF,TGCGCCAGCAGCTTGGCCCAGCTACTAGCGCCTAGCACAGATACGCAGTATTTT
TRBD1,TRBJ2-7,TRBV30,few,CAWSAGQGFAGEQYF,TGTGCCTGGAGCGCGGGACAGGGATTCGCAGGCGAGCAGTACTTC
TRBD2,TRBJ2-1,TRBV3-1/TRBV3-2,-,CASSQRTSGRRGEQFF,TGTGCCAGCAGCCAACGGACTAGCGGGAGAAGGGGTGAGCAGTTCTTC
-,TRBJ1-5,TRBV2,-,CASSEDNGTQHF,TGTGCCAGCAGTGAAGATAACGGGACCCAGCATTTT
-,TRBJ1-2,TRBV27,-,CASSLQGSGYTF,TGTGCCAGCAGTCTACAGGGTTCCGGCTACACCTTC
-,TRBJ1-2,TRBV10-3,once,CAISEFQDGYTF,TGTGCCATCAGTGAGTTCCAGGATGGCTACACCTTC
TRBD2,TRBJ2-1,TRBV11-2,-,CASSLYSLAAASYNEQFF,TGTGCCAGCAGCCTCTACTCCCTAGCGGCGGCGTCCTACAATGAGCAGTTCTTC
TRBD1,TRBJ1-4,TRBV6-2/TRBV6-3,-,CASSSSRTGYPLREKLFF,TGTGCCAGCAGCAGTTCGCGGACAGGGTATCCCCTACGGGAAAAACTGTTTTTT
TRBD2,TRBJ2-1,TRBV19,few,CASRPGTSGFYNEQFF,TGTGCCAGTAGGCCCGGGACTAGCGGGTTCTACAATGAGCAGTTCTTC
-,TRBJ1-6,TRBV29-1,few,CSVDCSPLHF,TGCAGCGTTGACTGTTCACCCCTCCACTTT
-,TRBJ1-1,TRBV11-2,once,CASSLGPNTEAFF,TGTGCCAGCAGCTTAGGGCCGAACACTGAAGCTTTCTTT
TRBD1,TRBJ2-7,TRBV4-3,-,CASLRTGHEQYF,TGCGCCAGCCTGAGGACAGGGCACGAGCAGTACTTC
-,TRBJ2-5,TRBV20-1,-,CSASPEETQYF,TGCAGTGCTAGTCCAGAAGAGACCCAGTACTTC
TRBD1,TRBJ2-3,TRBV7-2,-,CASSPFPRGRDTQYF,TGTGCCAGCAGCCCATTCCCCAGGGGGCGAGATACGCAGTATTTT
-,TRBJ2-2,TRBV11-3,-,CASSSQGSTGELFF,TGTGCCAGCAGCTCGCAGGGGAGCACCGGGGAGCTGTTTTTT
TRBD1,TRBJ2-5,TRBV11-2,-,CASSSRRTGSQETQYF,TGTGCCAGCAGCTCTAGGAGGACAGGTAGCCAAGAGACCCAGTACTTC
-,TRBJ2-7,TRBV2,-,CASIPLPAGEQYF,TGTGCCAGCATACCCCTGCCCGCAGGCGAGCAGTACTTC
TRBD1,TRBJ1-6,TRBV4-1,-,CASSHERDSAYSPLHF,TGCGCCAGCAGCCACGAACGGGACAGCGCCTATTCACCCCTCCACTTT
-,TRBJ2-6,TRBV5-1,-,CASSLRSSSGANVLTF,TGCGCCAGCAGCTTGCGGAGTAGCTCTGGGGCCAACGTCCTGACTTTC
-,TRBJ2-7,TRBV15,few,CATSRGGSSYEQYF,TGTGCCACCAGCAGAGGCGGCAGCTCCTACGAGCAGTACTTC
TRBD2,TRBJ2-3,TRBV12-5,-,CASGLGGADTQYF,TGTGCTAGTGGTCTCGGGGGGGCAGATACGCAGTATTTT
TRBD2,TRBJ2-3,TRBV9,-,CASSARLARADTQYF,TGTGCCAGCAGCGCCCGACTAGCCAGGGCAGATACGCAGTATTTT
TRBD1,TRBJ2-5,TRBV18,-,CASSPQTGVPETQYF,TGTGCCAGCTCACCTCAGACAGGGGTTCCAGAGACCCAGTACTTC
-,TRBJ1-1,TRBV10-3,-,CAISGDTGRNTEAFF,TGTGCCATCAGTGGGGATACAGGAAGAAACACTGAAGCTTTCTTT
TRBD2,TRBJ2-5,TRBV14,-,CASSQVTGGTQYF,TGTGCCAGCAGCCAAGTAACGGGGGGGACCCAGTACTTC
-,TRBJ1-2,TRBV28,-,CASSSRGNYGYTF,TGTGCCAGCAGTTCAAGGGGCAACTATGGCTACACCTTC
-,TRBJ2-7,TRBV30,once,CALNVGDSYEQYF,TGTGCCTTAAACGTCGGTGACTCCTACGAGCAGTACTTC
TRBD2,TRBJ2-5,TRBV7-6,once,CASSPGLAGGQETQYF,TGTGCCAGCAGCCCAGGACTAGCGGGAGGACAAGAGACCCAGTACTTC
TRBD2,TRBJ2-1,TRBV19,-,CASSIDIPGLAGGNEQFF,TGTGCCAGTAGTATAGATATCCCGGGACTAGCGGGAGGTAATGAGCAGTTCTTC
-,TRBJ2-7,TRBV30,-,CAWKSTFLNYEQYF,TGTGCCTGGAAGTCCACTTTTCTGAACTACGAGCAGTACTTC
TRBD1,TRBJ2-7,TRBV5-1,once,CASSSNRQGNPYEQYF,TGCGCCAGCAGCTCGAACCGACAGGGGAACCCCTACGAGCAGTACTTC
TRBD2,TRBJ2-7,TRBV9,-,CASSVGPAGGSYEQYF,TGTGCCAGCAGCGTCGGGCCAGCGGGGGGCTCCTACGAGCAGTACTTC
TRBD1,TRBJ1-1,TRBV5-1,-,CASSWTGANTEAFF,TGCGCCAGCAGTTGGACAGGGGCGAACACTGAAGCTTTCTTT
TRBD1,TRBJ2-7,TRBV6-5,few,CASRFTGGASYEQYF,TGTGCCAGCAGATTCACAGGGGGCGCCTCCTACGAGCAGTACTTC
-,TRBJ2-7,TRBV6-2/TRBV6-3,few,CASSYRLGSYEQYF,TGTGCCAGCAGTTACCGATTGGGGAGCTACGAGCAGTACTTC
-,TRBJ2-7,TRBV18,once,CASSPQTLSYEQYF,TGTGCCAGCTCACCCCAGACTCTCTCCTACGAGCAGTACTTC
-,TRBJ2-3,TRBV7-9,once,CASSPPSTDTQYF,TGTGCCAGCAGCCCCCCTAGCACAGATACGCAGTATTTT
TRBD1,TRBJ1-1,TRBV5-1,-,CATSLRGQGALNTEAFF,TGCGCCACCAGCTTGCGGGGACAGGGGGCTCTGAACACTGAAGCTTTCTTT
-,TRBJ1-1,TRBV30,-,CAWSVLVNGAFF,TGTGCCTGGAGTGTACTTGTAAATGGAGCTTTCTTT
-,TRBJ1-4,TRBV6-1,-,CASSEAPGVVEKLFF,TGTGCCAGCAGTGAAGCGCCAGGGGTAGTAGAAAAACTGTTTTTT
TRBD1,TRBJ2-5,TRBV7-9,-,CATRRGDRGETQYF,TGTGCCACGAGGAGGGGAGACAGGGGAGAGACCCAGTACTTC
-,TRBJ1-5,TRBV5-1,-,CASSLGSGGSNQPQHF,TGCGCCAGCAGCTTGGGTTCAGGTGGAAGCAATCAGCCCCAGCATTTT
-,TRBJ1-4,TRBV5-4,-,CASSSTVTNEKLFF,TGTGCCAGCAGCTCCACAGTAACTAATGAAAAACTGTTTTTT